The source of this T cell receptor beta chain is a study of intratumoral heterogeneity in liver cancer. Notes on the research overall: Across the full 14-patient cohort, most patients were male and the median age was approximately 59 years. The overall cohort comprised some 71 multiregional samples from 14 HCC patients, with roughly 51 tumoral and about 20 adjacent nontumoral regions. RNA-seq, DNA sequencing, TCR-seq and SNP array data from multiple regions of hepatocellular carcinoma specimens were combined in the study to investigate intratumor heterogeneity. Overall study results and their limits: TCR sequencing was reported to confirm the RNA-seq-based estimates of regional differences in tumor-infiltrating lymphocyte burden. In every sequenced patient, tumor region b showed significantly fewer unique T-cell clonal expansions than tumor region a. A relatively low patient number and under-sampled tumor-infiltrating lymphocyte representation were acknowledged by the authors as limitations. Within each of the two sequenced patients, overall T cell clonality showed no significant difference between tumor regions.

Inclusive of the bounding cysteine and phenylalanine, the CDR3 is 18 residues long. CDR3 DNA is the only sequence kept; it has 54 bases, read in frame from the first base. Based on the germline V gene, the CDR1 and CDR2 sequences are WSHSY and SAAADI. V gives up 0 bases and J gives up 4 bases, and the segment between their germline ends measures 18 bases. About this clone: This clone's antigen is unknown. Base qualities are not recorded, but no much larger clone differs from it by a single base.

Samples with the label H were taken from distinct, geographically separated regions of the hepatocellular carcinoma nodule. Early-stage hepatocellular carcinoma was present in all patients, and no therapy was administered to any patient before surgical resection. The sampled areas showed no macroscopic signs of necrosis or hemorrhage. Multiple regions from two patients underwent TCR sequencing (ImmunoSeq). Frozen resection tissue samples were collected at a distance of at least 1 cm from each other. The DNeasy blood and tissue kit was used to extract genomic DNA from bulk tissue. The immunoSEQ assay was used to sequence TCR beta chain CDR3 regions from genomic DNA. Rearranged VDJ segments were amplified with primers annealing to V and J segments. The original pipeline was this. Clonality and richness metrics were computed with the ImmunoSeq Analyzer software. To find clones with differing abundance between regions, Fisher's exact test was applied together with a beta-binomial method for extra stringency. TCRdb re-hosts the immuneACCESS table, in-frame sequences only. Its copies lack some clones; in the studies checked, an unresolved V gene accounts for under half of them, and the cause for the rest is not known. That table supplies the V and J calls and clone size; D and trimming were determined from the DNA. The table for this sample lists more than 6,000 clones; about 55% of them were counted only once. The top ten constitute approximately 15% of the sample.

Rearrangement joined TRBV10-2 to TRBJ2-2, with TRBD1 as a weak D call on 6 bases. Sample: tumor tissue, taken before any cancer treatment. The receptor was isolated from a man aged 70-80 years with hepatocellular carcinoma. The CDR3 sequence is CASSESPGARWGTGELFF. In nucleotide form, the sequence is TGCGCCAGCAGTGAGTCCCCAGGGGCCCGATGGGGCACCGGGGAGCTGTTTTTT.